This entry describes one TCR beta chain. This sample was included in a study of control samples from healthy donors and cancer patients. Sequencing was performed with immunoSEQ multiplex PCR; in TCRdb, only in-frame clones are kept and a portion is missing. The sample records roughly 80,000 clones, around nine tenths being singletons. CDR1 and CDR2 from the germline V gene are SQVTM and ANQGSEA. The ends lost 0 bases at V and 1 base at J; junction bases unmatched: 8. The CDR3 contains 16 residues. The chain uses TRBV29-1 and TRBJ1-1; 7 nucleotides match TRBD1. The source is a woman aged 45-59 years in good health. Input material: blood. The CDR3 region is CSVEDLYPGGNTEAFF. For the CDR3, the DNA is TGCAGCGTTGAAGACCTATATCCAGGGGGGAACACTGAAGCTTTCTTT.